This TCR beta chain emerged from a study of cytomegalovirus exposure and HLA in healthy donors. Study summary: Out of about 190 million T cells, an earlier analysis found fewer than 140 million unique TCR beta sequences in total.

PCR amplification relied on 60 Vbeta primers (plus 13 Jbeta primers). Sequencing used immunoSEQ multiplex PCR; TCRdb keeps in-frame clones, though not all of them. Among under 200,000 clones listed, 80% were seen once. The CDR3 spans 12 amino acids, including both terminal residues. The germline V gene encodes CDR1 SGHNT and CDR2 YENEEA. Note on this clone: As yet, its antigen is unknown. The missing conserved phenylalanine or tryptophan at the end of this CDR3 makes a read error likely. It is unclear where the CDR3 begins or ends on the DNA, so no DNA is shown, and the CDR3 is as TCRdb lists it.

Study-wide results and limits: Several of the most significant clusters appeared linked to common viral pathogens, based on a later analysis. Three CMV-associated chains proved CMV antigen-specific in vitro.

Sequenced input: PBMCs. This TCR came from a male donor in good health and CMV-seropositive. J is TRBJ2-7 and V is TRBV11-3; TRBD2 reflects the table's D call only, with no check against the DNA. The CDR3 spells CASSFGLAEWGY.